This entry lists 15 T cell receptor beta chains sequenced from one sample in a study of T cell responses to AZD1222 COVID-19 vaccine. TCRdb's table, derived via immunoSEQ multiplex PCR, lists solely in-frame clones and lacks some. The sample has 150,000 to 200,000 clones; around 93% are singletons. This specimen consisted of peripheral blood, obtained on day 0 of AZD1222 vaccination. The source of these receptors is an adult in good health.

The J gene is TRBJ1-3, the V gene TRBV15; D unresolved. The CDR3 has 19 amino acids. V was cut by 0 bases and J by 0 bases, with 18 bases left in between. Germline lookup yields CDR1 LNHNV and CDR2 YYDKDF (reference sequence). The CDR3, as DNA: TGTGCCACCAGCAGAGATTCATTCCGGGCCGCCTACTCTGGAAACACCATATATTTT. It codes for CATSRDSFRAAYSGNTIYF.

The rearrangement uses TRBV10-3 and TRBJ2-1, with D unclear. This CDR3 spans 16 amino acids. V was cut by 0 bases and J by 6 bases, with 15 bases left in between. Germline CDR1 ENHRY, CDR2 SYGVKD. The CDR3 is CAISESVPALRNEQFF. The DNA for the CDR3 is TGTGCCATCAGTGAGTCAGTGCCAGCCCTACGCAATGAGCAGTTCTTC.

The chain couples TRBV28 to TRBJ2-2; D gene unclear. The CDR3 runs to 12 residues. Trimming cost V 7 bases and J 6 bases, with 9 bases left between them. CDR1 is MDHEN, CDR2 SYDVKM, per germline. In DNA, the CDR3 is TGTGCCAGCATAAACGGGCCCGGGGAGCTGTTTTTT. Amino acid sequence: CASINGPGELFF.

In nucleotides, the CDR3 is TGTGCCAGTAGTTCCAAGAGCTCTGGAAACACCATATATTTT. Its translation: CASSSKSSGNTIYF. This chain links TRBV19 with TRBJ1-3, with D unclear. V was clipped by 5 bases and J by 0 bases, with 8 bases between them. In germline, CDR1 is LNHDA, CDR2 SQIVND (reference sequence). The CDR3 runs to 14 residues.

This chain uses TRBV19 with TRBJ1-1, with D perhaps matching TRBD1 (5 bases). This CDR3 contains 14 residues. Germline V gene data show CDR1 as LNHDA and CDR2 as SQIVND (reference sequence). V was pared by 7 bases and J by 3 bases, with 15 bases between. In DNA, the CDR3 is TGTGCCAGTATAGTCCGGGGCGCGGACACTGAAGCTTTCTTT. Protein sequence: CASIVRGADTEAFF.

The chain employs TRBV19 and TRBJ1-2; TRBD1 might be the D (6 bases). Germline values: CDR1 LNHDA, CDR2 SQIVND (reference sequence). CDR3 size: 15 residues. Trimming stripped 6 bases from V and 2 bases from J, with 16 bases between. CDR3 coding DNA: TGTGCCAGTAGGACCTTCGGAGGGGGGAACTATGGCTACACCTTC. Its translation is CASRTFGGGNYGYTF.

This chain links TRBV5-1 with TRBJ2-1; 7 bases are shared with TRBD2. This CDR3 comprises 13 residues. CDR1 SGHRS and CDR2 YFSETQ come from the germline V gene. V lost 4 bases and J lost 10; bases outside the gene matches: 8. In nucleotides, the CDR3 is TGCGCCAGCAGCGGAGGACTAGTTGGGGAGCAGTTCTTC. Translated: CASSGGLVGEQFF. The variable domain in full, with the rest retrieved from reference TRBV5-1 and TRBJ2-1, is KAGVTQTPRYLIKTRGQQVTLSCSPISGHRSVSWYQQTPGQGLQFLFEYFSETQRNKGNFPGRFSGRQFSNSRSEMNVSTLELGDSALYLCASSGGLVGEQFFGPGTRLTVL.

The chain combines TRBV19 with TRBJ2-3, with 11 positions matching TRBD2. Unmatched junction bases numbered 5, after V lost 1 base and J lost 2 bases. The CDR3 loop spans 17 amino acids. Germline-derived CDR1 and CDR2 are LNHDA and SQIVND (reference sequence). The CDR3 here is CASSIGSSGRPTDTQYF. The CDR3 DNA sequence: TGTGCCAGTAGTATAGGGTCTAGCGGGAGGCCCACAGATACGCAGTATTTT.

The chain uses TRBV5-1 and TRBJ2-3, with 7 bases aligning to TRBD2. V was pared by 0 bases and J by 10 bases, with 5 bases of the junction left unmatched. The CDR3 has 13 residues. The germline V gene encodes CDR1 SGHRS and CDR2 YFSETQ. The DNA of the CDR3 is TGCGCCAGCAGCTTGGTGCGGGGGAATGCGCAGTATTTT. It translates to CASSLVRGNAQYF. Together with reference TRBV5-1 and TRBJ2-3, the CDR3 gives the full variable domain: KAGVTQTPRYLIKTRGQQVTLSCSPISGHRSVSWYQQTPGQGLQFLFEYFSETQRNKGNFPGRFSGRQFSNSRSEMNVSTLELGDSALYLCASSLVRGNAQYFGPGTRLTVL.

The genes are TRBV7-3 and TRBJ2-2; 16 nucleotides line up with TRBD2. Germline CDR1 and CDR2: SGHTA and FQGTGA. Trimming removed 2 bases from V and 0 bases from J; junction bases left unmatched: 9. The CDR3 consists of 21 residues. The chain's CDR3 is CASSLPGQGLAGGANTGELFF. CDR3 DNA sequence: TGTGCCAGCAGCTTACCCGGACAGGGACTAGCGGGAGGGGCGAACACCGGGGAGCTGTTTTTT.

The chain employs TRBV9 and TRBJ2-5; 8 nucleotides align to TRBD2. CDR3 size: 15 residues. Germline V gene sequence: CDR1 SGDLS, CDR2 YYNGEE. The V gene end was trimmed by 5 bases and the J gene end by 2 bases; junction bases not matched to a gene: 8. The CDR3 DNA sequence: TGTGCCAGCAGTTATCTCGGGGGGGTTCAAGAGACCCAGTACTTC. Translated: CASSYLGGVQETQYF.

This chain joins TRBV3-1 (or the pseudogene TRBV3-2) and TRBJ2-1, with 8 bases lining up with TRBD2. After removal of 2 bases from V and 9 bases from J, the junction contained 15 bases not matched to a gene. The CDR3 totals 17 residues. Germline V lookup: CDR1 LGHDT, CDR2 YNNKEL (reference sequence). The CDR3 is CASSQKSAWTSRPEQFF. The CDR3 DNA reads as TGTGCCAGCAGCCAAAAAAGCGCATGGACTAGCAGGCCTGAGCAGTTCTTC.

CDR3 in DNA: TGTGCCAGCAGCCAAGGGGGACTAGCGAGCTACGAGCAGTACTTC. Its translation: CASSQGGLASYEQYF. This chain links TRBV4-2 with TRBJ2-7; 10 nucleotides match TRBD2. V was clipped by 1 base and J by 3 bases; unmatched bases: 3. Germline assignment: CDR1 LGHNA and CDR2 YNFKEQ. The CDR3 loop spans 15 amino acids.

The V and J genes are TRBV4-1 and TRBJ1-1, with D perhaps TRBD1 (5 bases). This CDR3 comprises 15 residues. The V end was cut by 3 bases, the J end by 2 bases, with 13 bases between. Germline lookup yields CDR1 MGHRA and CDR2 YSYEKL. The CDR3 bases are TGCGCCAGCAGCCATTCCGAGGGGCCTAACACTGAAGCTTTCTTT. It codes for CASSHSEGPNTEAFF.

Here the CDR3 DNA reads TGTGCCAGCAGTTTATTCGGGAGGGCCCCTACTAGCACAGATACGCAGTATTTT. Translating gives CASSLFGRAPTSTDTQYF. This chain connects TRBV27 to TRBJ2-3, with 8 bases matching TRBD2. This CDR3 comprises 18 residues. Per the germline V gene, CDR1 is MNHEY and CDR2 is SMNVEV (reference sequence). V dropped 1 base and J dropped 0; count of bases not matched to a gene: 9.